This TCR beta chain is drawn from a study of T cell repertoires in cytomegalovirus infection. TCRdb used MiXCR to reprocess the reads, holding one entry per CDR3 protein. The sample carries about 310,000 distinct CDR3 sequences, approximately 8.9% recorded once. This clonotype appeared many times. Source material: PBMCs. This clonotype was obtained from a human donor in good health (CMV status not recorded). Some clones in this sample may be carry-over from other donors' samples.

The CDR3: CASSLEDRGPYNEQFF. The CDR3 DNA sequence: TGTGCCAGCAGCTTGGAGGACAGGGGGCCCTACAATGAGCAGTTCTTC. This chain links TRBV5-5 with TRBJ2-1; 11 nucleotides match TRBD1. Germline V gene data show CDR1 as SGHKS and CDR2 as YYEKEE (reference sequence). Losses at the gene ends were 0 bases for V and 2 bases for J; bases not matched to a gene: 1. The CDR3 extends over 16 amino acids.